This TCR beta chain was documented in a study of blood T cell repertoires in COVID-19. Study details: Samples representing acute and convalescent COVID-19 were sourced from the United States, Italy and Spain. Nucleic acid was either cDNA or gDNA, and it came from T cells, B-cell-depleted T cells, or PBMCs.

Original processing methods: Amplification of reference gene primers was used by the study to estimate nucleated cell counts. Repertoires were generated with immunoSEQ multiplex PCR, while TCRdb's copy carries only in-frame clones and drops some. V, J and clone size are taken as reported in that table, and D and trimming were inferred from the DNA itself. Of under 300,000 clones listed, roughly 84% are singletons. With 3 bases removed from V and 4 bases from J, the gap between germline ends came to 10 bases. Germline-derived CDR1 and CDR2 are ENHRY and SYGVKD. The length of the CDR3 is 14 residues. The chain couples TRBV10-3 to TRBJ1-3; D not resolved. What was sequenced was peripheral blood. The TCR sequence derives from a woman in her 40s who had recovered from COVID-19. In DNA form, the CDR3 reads TGTGCCATCAGTGACCACTACGGGGGAAACACCATATATTTT. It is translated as CAISDHYGGNTIYF.